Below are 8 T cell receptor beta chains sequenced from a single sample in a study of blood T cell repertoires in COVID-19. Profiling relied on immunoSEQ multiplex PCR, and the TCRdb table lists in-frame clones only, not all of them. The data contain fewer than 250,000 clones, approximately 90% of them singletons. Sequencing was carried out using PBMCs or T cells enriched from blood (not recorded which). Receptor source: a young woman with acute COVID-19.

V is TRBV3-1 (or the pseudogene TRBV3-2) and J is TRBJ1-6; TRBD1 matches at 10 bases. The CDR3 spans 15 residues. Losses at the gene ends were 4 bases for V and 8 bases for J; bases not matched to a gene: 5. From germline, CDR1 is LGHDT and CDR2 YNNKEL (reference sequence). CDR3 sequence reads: CASSLSGQGHSPLHF. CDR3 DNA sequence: TGTGCCAGCAGCCTTTCGGGACAGGGGCATTCACCCCTCCACTTT.

The CDR3 region is CASSYPQETQYF. DNA of the CDR3: TGTGCCAGCAGTTACCCCCAGGAGACCCAGTACTTC. The chain uses TRBV6-2 or TRBV6-3 and TRBJ2-5; no definite D call. From germline, CDR1 is MNHEY and CDR2 SVGEGT. Trimming removed 2 bases from V and 5 bases from J, with 6 bases in between. This CDR3 contains 12 residues.

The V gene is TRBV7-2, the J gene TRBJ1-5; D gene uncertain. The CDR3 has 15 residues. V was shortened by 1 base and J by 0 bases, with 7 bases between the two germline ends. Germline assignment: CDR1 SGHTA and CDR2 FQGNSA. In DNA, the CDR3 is TGTGCCAGCAGCTTAGGTCCAAATAGCAATCAGCCCCAGCATTTT. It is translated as CASSLGPNSNQPQHF.

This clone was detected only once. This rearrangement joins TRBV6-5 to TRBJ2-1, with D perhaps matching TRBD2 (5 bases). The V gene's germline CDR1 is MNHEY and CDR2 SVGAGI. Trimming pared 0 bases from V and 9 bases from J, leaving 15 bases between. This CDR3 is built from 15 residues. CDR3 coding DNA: TGTGCCAGCAGTTACTCGTCTGGGTCGGGATTTGAGCAGTTCTTC. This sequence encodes CASSYSSGSGFEQFF.

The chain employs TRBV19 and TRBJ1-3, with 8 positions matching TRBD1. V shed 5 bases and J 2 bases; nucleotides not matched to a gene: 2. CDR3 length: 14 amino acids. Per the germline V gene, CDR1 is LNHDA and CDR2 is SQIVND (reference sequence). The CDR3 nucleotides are TGTGCCAGTAGTGTGACAGGGGCTGGAAACACCATATATTTT. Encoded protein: CASSVTGAGNTIYF.

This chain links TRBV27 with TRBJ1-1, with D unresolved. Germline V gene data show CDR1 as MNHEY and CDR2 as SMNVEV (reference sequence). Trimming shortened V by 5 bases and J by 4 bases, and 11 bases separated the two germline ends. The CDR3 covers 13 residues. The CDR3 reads CASSPRHSTEAFF. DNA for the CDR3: TGTGCCAGCAGTCCCCGACACAGCACTGAAGCTTTCTTT.

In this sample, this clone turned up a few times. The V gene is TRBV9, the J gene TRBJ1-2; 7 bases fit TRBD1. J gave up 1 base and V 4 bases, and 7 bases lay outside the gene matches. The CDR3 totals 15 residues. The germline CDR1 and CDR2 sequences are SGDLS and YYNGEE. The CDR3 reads CASSTWTGVNYGYTF. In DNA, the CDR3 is TGTGCCAGCAGCACGTGGACAGGAGTTAACTATGGCTACACCTTC.

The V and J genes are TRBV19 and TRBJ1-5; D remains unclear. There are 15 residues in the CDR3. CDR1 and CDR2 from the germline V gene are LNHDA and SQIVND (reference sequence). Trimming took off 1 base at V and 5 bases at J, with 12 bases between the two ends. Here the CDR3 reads CASSIVGRGDQPQHF. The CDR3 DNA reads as TGTGCCAGTAGTATAGTAGGGCGGGGAGATCAGCCCCAGCATTTT.